Each of the 14 T cell receptor beta chains below was sequenced from the same sample in a study of T cell clonotyping in hematopoietic cell transplantation. TCRdb keeps only in-frame clones here, not all; method: immunoSEQ multiplex PCR. Among 15,000 to 20,000 clones listed, about two thirds were seen once. The source was PBMCs, collected 30 days after allogeneic stem cell transplant. These TCRs come from a male patient between 45 and 59 years old who had an allogeneic stem cell transplant from an unrelated donor, so T cells may come from the graft donor. Some clones in this sample may be carry-over from other donors' samples.

The DNA of the CDR3 is TGTGCCAGCAGGAGGACAGGGGGATTATATGGCTACACCTTC. Residues: CASRRTGGLYGYTF. The rearrangement uses TRBV27 and TRBJ1-2; 10 bases match TRBD1. The ends lost 6 bases at V and 5 bases at J; junction bases unmatched: 6. The CDR3 is made up of 14 amino acids. Germline-derived CDR1 and CDR2 are MNHEY and SMNVEV (reference sequence).

This clone showed up just a few times. CDR3 sequence (DNA): TGCAGCGTTGACAGGTCAGATACGCAGTATTTT. Translation: CSVDRSDTQYF. This chain connects TRBV29-1 to TRBJ2-3; D unclear. This CDR3 contains 11 residues. Between the trimmed V and J ends, which lost 3 bases and 4 bases, there was a span of 5 bases. Germline V gene sequence: CDR1 SQVTM, CDR2 ANQGSEA.

The chain carries TRBV25-1 and TRBJ2-7; possibly TRBD1 for D (7 bases). The germline V gene has CDR1 MGHDK and CDR2 SYGVNS. This CDR3 region has 13 residues. Trimming left V 6 bases short and J 3 bases short, with 12 bases between. The CDR3 region is CASSSQGGYEQYF. CDR3 DNA: TGTGCCAGCAGCAGCCAGGGGGGCTACGAGCAGTACTTC.

This clone was seen a handful of times. The chain recombines TRBV14 with TRBJ1-2; TRBD1 aligns across 9 bases. From germline, CDR1 is SGHDN and CDR2 FVKESK. V was clipped by 4 bases and J by 2 bases; unmatched bases: 11. This CDR3 has 17 amino acids. CDR3 coding DNA: TGTGCCAGCAGCCGATTGGGACAGGGAGAAAGAAACTATGGCTACACCTTC. Translating it yields CASSRLGQGERNYGYTF.

Here the CDR3 DNA reads TGTGCCACCAGCAGAGACAAAGCGTCCTCCTACGAGCAGTACTTC. It codes for CATSRDKASSYEQYF. V is TRBV15 and J is TRBJ2-7, with D unresolved. In germline, CDR1 is LNHNV, CDR2 YYDKDF (reference sequence). Between the trimmed V and J ends, which lost 0 bases and 0 bases, there was a span of 9 bases. The CDR3 contains 15 residues. Complete variable domain (other parts from reference TRBV15 and TRBJ2-7): DAMVIQNPRYQVTQFGKPVTLSCSQTLNHNVMYWYQQKSSQAPKLLFHYYDKDFNNEADTPDNFQSRRPNTSFCFLDIRSPGLGDTAMYLCATSRDKASSYEQYFGPGTRLTVT.

On this clone itself: An end of the junction does not agree with germline; a read error may underlie this. The V gene is TRBV30, the J gene TRBJ2-3; 8 nucleotides align to TRBD1. This CDR3 is 12 amino acids long. The V gene's germline CDR1 is GTSNPN and CDR2 SVGIG (reference sequence). CDR3 loop: CAWGSQGAPSFF. The DNA for the CDR3 is TGTGCCTGGGGTTCCCAGGGGGCTCCCTCATTTTTT.

The chain recombines TRBV14 with TRBJ2-7, with D hard to call. CDR3 length equals 9 residues. V was trimmed by 10 bases and J by 0 bases, leaving 1 base between them. Per germline, CDR1 SGHDN and CDR2 FVKESK. CDR3: CAISYEQYF. The CDR3 DNA reads TGTGCCATCTCCTACGAGCAGTACTTC.

This chain links TRBV30 with TRBJ2-6, with D perhaps matching TRBD1 or TRBD2 (6 bases each). CDR3 size: 13 residues. V lost 5 bases to trimming and J lost 4 bases, with 9 bases between them. CDR1 GTSNPN and CDR2 SVGIG come from the germline V gene (reference sequence). CDR3 DNA sequence: TGTGCCTGGCGGGGGCTCGGGGCCAACGTCCTGACTTTC. Translated, it gives CAWRGLGANVLTF. The whole variable domain, filled in from reference TRBV30 and TRBJ2-6, reads SQTIHQWPATLVQPVGSPLSLECTVEGTSNPNLYWYRQAAGRGLQLLFYSVGIGQISSEVPQNLSASRPQDRQFILSSKKLLLSDSGFYLCAWRGLGANVLTFGAGSRLTVL.

This sequence joins TRBV7-8 and TRBJ2-3; 7 nucleotides align to TRBD1. Germline lookup yields CDR1 SGHVS and CDR2 FQNEAQ. This CDR3 region has 13 residues. V trimming: 5 bases; J trimming: 5 bases; junction bases outside the gene matches: 4. As DNA, the CDR3 is TGTGCCAGCAGCCCAAACAGGGGAGATACGCAGTATTTT. Encoded protein: CASSPNRGDTQYF.

This clone was seen once. This chain connects TRBV5-4 to TRBJ1-2; D remains ambiguous. Germline CDR1 is SGHNT and CDR2 is YYREEE (reference sequence). The V end lost 2 bases, the J end lost 8 bases, and 10 bases lay between the germline ends. CDR3 size: 12 residues. The CDR3 is CASSFSSGGYTF. Here the CDR3 DNA reads TGTGCCAGCAGCTTTTCGTCGGGGGGCTACACCTTC.

This clone was counted a single time. This chain connects TRBV4-1 to TRBJ1-1; 7 positions agree with TRBD1. CDR1 is MGHRA, CDR2 YSYEKL, per germline. The CDR3 is made up of 12 amino acids. The V segment lost 4 bases and the J segment 8 bases; nucleotides outside the gene matches: 4. Here the CDR3 reads CASSRDREEAFF. DNA for the CDR3: TGCGCCAGCAGCCGAGACAGGGAGGAAGCTTTCTTT.

Worth noting for this clone: At one end the junction does not follow the germline gene, possibly because of a read error. This chain links TRBV6-1 with TRBJ1-1, with a tentative D call TRBD1 (6 bases). Germline CDR1 is MNHNS and CDR2 is SASEGT. The CDR3 sequence is 12 residues long. CDR3 sequence reads: CSVGGPDTEAFF. CDR3 DNA sequence: TGCTCTGTTGGGGGGCCGGACACTGAAGCTTTCTTT.

The chain uses TRBV25-1 and TRBJ2-7; perhaps TRBD2 as D (5 bases). V was pared by 1 base and J by 3 bases, with 16 bases between. CDR3 length: 16 amino acids. Germline CDR1 and CDR2: MGHDK and SYGVNS. The CDR3 sequence is CASSELQRERDYEQYF. The CDR3 DNA is TGTGCCAGCAGTGAATTGCAGAGGGAGAGAGACTACGAGCAGTACTTC.

The rearrangement joins TRBV30 to TRBJ1-1, with a possible D match to TRBD1 (5 bases). In germline, CDR1 is GTSNPN, CDR2 SVGIG (reference sequence). The CDR3 has 13 amino acids. V was shortened by 3 bases and J by 11 bases, with 19 bases between the two germline ends. The CDR3 loop reads CAWRDDRTTRAFF. CDR3 DNA: TGTGCCTGGAGAGACGACCGGACAACCCGGGCTTTCTTT.